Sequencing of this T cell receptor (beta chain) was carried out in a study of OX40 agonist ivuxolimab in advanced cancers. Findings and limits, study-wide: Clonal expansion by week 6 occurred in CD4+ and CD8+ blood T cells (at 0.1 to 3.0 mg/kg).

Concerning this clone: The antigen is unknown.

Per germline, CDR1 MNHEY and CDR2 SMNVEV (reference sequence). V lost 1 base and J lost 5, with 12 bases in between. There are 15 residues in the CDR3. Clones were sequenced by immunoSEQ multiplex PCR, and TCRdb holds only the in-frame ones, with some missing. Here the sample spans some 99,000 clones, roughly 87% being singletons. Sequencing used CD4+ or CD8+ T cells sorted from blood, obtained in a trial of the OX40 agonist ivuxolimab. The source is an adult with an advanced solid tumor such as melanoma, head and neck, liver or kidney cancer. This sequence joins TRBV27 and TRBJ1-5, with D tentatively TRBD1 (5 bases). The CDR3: CASSLLFGAHQPQHF. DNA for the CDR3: TGTGCCAGCAGTTTATTATTCGGGGCCCATCAGCCCCAGCATTTT.